Following are 10 T cell receptor beta chains from one sample sequenced in a study of T cells after yellow fever vaccination. From the 5' RACE reads, TCRdb called clonotypes with MiXCR, one entry per CDR3 protein. The sample includes over 15,000 distinct CDR3 sequences, less than 5% seen only once; the top ten take more than 0.4%. The sample was PBMCs, either bulk or a sorted T-cell subset (CD4+, CD8+, memory, or dextramer-sorted; not recorded which), taken 15 days after the yellow fever booster vaccination. The receptors derive from a man under 40 who received the YFV17D yellow fever vaccine.

This clonotype was counted many times. The chain uses TRBV7-9 and TRBJ2-7; no definite D call. The germline V and J ends were trimmed by 1 base and 3 bases, with 7 bases remaining between them. Germline CDR1 SEHNR, CDR2 FQNEAQ (reference sequence). The CDR3 has 13 residues. CDR3 loop: CASSLDPGYEQYF. In DNA, the CDR3 is TGTGCCAGCAGCTTAGATCCAGGCTACGAGCAGTACTTC.

This clonotype was seen repeatedly, ten times or more. This chain uses TRBV4-2 with TRBJ2-7; perhaps TRBD1 as D (7 bases). The CDR3 is 15 amino acids. Deletions cut 0 bases from V and 6 bases from J, with 15 bases between. CDR1 and CDR2 from the germline V gene are LGHNA and YNFKEQ. This CDR3 reads CASSQDWAGGPEQYF. As DNA, the CDR3 is TGTGCCAGCAGCCAAGATTGGGCAGGGGGGCCCGAGCAGTACTTC.

There are many counts of this clonotype. The genes are TRBV6-2 or TRBV6-3 and TRBJ2-1, with TRBD2 matching 9 bases. The CDR3 has 15 amino acids. The trim removed 4 bases at V and 0 bases at J, leaving 1 base unmatched. Germline V gene lookup returns CDR1 MNHEY and CDR2 SVGEGT. CDR3 residues: CASSLAGVSYNEQFF. The CDR3 coding sequence is TGTGCCAGCAGTTTAGCGGGAGTCTCCTACAATGAGCAGTTCTTC.

This clonotype was found many times. The V call is TRBV20-1, the J call TRBJ2-1, with 9 bases identical to TRBD2. V lost 5 bases and J lost 7; bases outside the gene matches: 6. This CDR3 is 13 amino acids long. Looked up from germline, CDR1 is DFQATT and CDR2 is SNEGSKA (reference sequence). The CDR3 is CSALKREENEQFF. CDR3 DNA sequence: TGCAGTGCTCTAAAGCGGGAGGAAAATGAGCAGTTCTTC.

In this sample, this clonotype turned up many times. This rearrangement joins TRBV27 to TRBJ2-1; D possibly corresponds to TRBD1 (6 bases). The CDR3 totals 13 residues. CDR1 and CDR2 from the germline V gene are MNHEY and SMNVEV (reference sequence). V lost 6 bases to trimming and J lost 8 bases, with 14 bases between them. In DNA, the CDR3 is TGTGCCAGCAGGCCTGGGGGCCGCGATGAGCAGTTCTTC. This sequence encodes CASRPGGRDEQFF.

This clonotype is medium-sized by share. One junction end disagrees with the germline gene, perhaps due to a read error. The chain carries TRBV29-1 and TRBJ2-5, with 8 bases fitting TRBD2. CDR1 SQVTM and CDR2 ANQGSEA come from the germline V gene. The CDR3 is made up of 13 amino acids. The CDR3 bases are TGCAGCGTAGAAGCGGGAGCGGGAGAGACCCAGTACTTC. Residues: CSVEAGAGETQYF.

This clonotype was counted at least ten times. The CDR3 bases are TGCGCCAGCAGCTTCGAGGGGAGGAACGAGCAGTACGTC. Its protein product is CASSFEGRNEQYV. The chain joins TRBV5-1 to TRBJ2-7; a possible D gene is TRBD2 (6 bases). The CDR3 loop spans 13 amino acids. The V gene lost 2 bases and the J gene lost 5 bases, with 11 bases spanning the gap. Germline loops: CDR1 SGHRS, CDR2 YFSETQ.

CDR3 residues: CASSYSYLRDRDYHGNNYQFF. In DNA form, the CDR3 reads TGTGCCAGCAGTTACTCATATCTCCGGGACAGGGACTACCACGGCAACAATTACCAGTTCTTC. The chain has TRBV6-2 or TRBV6-3 and TRBJ2-1; 9 bases are a match to TRBD1. This CDR3 comprises 21 residues. The germline V gene has CDR1 MNHEY and CDR2 SVGEGT. The ends lost 0 bases at V and 13 bases at J; junction bases unmatched: 28.

This clonotype was observed many times. This sequence joins TRBV12-3 or TRBV12-4 and TRBJ2-1, with TRBD2 identical over 9 bases. CDR3 size: 16 residues. V dropped 6 bases and J dropped 0; count of bases not matched to a gene: 6. The CDR3 here is CASRALAGSSYNEQFF. The CDR3, as DNA: TGTGCCAGCAGAGCCCTAGCGGGGAGCTCCTACAATGAGCAGTTCTTC.

This clonotype was seen at least ten times. This chain connects TRBV6-5 to TRBJ2-2, with D perhaps matching TRBD2 (6 bases). This CDR3 spans 15 amino acids. Germline V gene sequence: CDR1 MNHEY, CDR2 SVGAGI. V was trimmed by 0 bases and J by 4 bases, leaving 9 bases between them. CDR3 bases: TGTGCCAGCAGTTACTCGAGCGGGTCCACCGGGGAGCTGTTTTTT. Protein: CASSYSSGSTGELFF.